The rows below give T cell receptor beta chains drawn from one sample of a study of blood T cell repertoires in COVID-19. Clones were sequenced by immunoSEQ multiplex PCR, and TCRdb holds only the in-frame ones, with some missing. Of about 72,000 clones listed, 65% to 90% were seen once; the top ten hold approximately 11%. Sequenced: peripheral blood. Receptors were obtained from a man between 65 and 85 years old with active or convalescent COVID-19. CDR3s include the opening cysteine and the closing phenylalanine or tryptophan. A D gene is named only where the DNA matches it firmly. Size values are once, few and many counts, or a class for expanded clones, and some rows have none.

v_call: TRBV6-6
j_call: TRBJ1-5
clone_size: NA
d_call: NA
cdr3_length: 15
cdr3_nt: TGTGCCAGCACCGCGGGGAGATATAGCAATCAGCCCCAGCATTTT
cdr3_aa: CASTAGRYSNQPQHF

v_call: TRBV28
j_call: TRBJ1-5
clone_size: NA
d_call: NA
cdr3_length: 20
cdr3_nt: TGTGCCAGCACTCTAACCCCGGGACAAAGGGAGCTAAATAGCAATCAGCCCCAGCATTTT
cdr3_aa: CASTLTPGQRELNSNQPQHF

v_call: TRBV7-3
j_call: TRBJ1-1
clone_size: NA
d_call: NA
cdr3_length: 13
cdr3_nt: TGTGCCAGCAGCCGGACACCGAACACTGAAGCTTTCTTT
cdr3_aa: CASSRTPNTEAFF

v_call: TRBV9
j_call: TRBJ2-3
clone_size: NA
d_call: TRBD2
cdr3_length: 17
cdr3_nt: TGTGCCAGCAGCGTAGCGACTAGCGGGAGAGGGACAGATACGCAGTATTTT
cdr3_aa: CASSVATSGRGTDTQYF

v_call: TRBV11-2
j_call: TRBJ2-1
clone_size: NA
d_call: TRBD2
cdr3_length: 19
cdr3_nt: TGTGCCAGCAGCTTAGATTGGCTAGCGGGCCTGAGCTCCTACAATGAGCAGTTCTTC
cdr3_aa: CASSLDWLAGLSSYNEQFF

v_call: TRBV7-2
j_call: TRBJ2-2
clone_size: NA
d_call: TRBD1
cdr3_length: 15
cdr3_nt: TGTGCCAGCAGCTTAGTAGGACAGGGTACCGGGGAGCTGTTTTTT
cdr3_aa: CASSLVGQGTGELFF

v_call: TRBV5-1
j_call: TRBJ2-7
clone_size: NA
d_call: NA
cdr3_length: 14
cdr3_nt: TGCGCCAGCAGCTTGGATGGGCGTACCTACGAGCAGTACTTC
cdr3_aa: CASSLDGRTYEQYF

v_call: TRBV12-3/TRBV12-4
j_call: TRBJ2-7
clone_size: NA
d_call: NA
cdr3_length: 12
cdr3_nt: TGTGCCAGCAGTTTACAGGGTGGCGAGCAGTACTTC
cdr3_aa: CASSLQGGEQYF

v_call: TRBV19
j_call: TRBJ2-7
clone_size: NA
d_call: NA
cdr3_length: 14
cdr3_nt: TGTGCCAGTAGTGCAGCCGGGGGACTCTACGAGCAGTACTTC
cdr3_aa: CASSAAGGLYEQYF

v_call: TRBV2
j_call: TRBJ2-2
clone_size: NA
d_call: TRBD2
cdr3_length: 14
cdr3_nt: TGTGCCAGCAGTGGCGGGAGAAACACCGGGGAGCTGTTTTTT
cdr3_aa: CASSGGRNTGELFF

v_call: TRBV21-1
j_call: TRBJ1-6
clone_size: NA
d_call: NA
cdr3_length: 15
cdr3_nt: TGTGCCAGCAGCACCGACAGGGACTATAATTCACCCCTCCACTTT
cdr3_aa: CASSTDRDYNSPLHF

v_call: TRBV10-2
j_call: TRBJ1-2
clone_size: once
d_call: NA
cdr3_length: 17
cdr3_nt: TGCGCCAGCAGTGCCCGAGGGAGACAGGCCGGTTCGTATGGCTACACCTTC
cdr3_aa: CASSARGRQAGSYGYTF

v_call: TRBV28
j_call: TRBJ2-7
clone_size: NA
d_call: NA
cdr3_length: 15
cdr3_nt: TGTGCCAGCAGTCCAGGGGCAATTATCACCTACGAGCAGTACTTC
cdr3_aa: CASSPGAIITYEQYF

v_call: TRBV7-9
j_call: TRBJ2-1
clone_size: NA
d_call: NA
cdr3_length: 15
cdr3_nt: TGTGCCAGCAGCTTAGATGACACCTATGGCGATGAGCAGTTCTTC
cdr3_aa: CASSLDDTYGDEQFF

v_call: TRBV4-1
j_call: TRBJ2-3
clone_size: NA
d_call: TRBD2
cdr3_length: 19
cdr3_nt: TGCGCCAGCAGCCAAGACCTAGCGGGAGTTGGGGTTAGCACAGATACGCAGTATTTT
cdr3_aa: CASSQDLAGVGVSTDTQYF

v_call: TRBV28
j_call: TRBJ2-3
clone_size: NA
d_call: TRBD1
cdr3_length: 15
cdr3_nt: TGTGCCAGCAGGGTTCCCCGACAGGGGATAGATACGCAGTATTTT
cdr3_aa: CASRVPRQGIDTQYF

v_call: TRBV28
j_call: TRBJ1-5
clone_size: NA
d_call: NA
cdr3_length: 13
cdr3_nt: TGTGCCAGCAGTCCCGGGGTGAATCAGCCCCAGCATTTT
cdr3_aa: CASSPGVNQPQHF

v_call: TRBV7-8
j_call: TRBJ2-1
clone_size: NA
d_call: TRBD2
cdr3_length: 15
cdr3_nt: TGTGCCAGCAGCTTCGGACTAGCGGAGATAAATGAGCAGTTCTTC
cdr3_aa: CASSFGLAEINEQFF

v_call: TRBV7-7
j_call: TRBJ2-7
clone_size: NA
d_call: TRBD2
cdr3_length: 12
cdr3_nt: TGTGCTAGCAGCCCCCGGGGGGGCGAGCAGTACTTC
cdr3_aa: CASSPRGGEQYF

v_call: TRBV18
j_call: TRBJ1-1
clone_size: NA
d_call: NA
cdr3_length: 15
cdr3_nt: TGTGCCAGCTCACCGGAGGGACCCAAGAACACTGAAGCTTTCTTT
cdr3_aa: CASSPEGPKNTEAFF

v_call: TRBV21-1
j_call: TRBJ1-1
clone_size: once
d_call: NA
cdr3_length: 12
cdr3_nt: TGTGCCAGCAGCAAACGGGACACTGAAGCTTTCTTT
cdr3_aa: CASSKRDTEAFF

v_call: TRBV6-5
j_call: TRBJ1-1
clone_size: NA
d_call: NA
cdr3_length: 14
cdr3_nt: TGTGCCAGCAGTAGAAGACAGGAGAACACTGAAGCTTTCTTT
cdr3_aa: CASSRRQENTEAFF

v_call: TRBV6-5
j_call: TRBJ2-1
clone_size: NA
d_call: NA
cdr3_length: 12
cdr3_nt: TGTGCGATGGACAGCCCCTACAATGAGCAGTTCTTC
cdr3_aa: CAMDSPYNEQFF

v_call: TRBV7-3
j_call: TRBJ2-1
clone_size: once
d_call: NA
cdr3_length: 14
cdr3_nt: TGTGCCAGCAGCTTAGGCGGCTACGACAATGAGCAGTTCTTC
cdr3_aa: CASSLGGYDNEQFF

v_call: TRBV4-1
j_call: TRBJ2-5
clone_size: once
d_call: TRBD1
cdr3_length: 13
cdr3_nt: TGCGCCAGCAGCCATGGACAGGGAGAGACCCAGTACTTC
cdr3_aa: CASSHGQGETQYF

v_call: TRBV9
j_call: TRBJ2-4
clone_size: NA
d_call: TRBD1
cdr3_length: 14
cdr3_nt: TGTGCCAGCAGCCCACGGACAGGAGAAAACATTCAGTACTTC
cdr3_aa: CASSPRTGENIQYF

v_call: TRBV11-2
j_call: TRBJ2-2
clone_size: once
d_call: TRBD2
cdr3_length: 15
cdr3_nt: TGTGCCAGCAGCTTAGCGGGAGGGAACACCGGGGAGCTGTTTTTT
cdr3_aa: CASSLAGGNTGELFF